The 5 T cell receptor beta chains reported below all come from one sample, sequenced in a study of T cell clones after liver transplantation. Sequencing was performed with immunoSEQ multiplex PCR; in TCRdb, only in-frame clones are kept and a portion is missing. Of about 12,000 clones in the sample, roughly 80% are singletons; the top ten hold over 25%. This specimen consisted of CD8+ T cells from blood, obtained at the 22-month timepoint. The receptors were gathered from a human patient who received a liver transplant. Some T cells may trace back to the graft donor.

This chain joins TRBV11-2 and TRBJ2-7; TRBD2 matches 7 bases. V lost 2 bases and J lost 0; bases outside the gene matches: 7. The CDR3 loop spans 16 amino acids. Germline CDR1 is SGHAT and CDR2 is FQNNGV. Here the CDR3 reads CASSLSETSDSYEQYF. CDR3 nucleotides: TGTGCCAGCAGCTTAAGTGAAACTAGCGACTCCTACGAGCAGTACTTC.

V is TRBV6-1 and J is TRBJ1-2, with D hard to call. The CDR3 totals 14 residues. Germline CDR1 reads MNHNS; CDR2 reads SASEGT. Trimming left V 0 bases short and J 2 bases short, with 7 bases between. As DNA, the CDR3 is TGTGCCAGCAGTGAAGCCTTTCTGAACTATGGCTACACCTTC. Translated, it gives CASSEAFLNYGYTF.

This sequence joins TRBV30 and TRBJ2-3, with 10 bases that match TRBD2. There are 16 residues in the CDR3. Unmatched junction bases numbered 9, after V lost 4 bases and J lost 2 bases. Germline V gene lookup returns CDR1 GTSNPN and CDR2 SVGIG (reference sequence). The CDR3 nucleotides are TGTGCCTGGACCGTAGGACTAGCGGACCTCACAGATACGCAGTATTTT. Protein product: CAWTVGLADLTDTQYF.

A word on this clone: This same CDR3 is encoded by further DNA sequences in the sample. This sequence joins TRBV14 and TRBJ2-1; 9 positions agree with TRBD1. Trimming took 3 bases from V and 5 from J; bases not matched to a gene: 8. CDR1 and CDR2 from the germline V gene are SGHDN and FVKESK. CDR3 length: 16 residues. The CDR3 loop is CASSQVPGQGDNEQFF. The CDR3 DNA reads TGTGCCAGCAGCCAGGTACCGGGACAGGGTGACAATGAGCAGTTCTTC.

This clone was seen a handful of times. This sequence joins TRBV4-1 and TRBJ2-7, with D unclear. The CDR3 has 14 residues. V lost 3 bases, J lost 3 bases, and 12 bases lay in between. CDR1 is MGHRA and CDR2 is YSYEKL in the germline V gene. The CDR3 DNA is TGCGCCAGCAGCCAGGAGCTAACAGTCTACGAGCAGTACTTC. It codes for CASSQELTVYEQYF.